One and the same sample provided the 10 T cell receptor beta chains below, sequenced in a study of blood T cell repertoires in COVID-19. Repertoires were generated with immunoSEQ multiplex PCR, while TCRdb's copy carries only in-frame clones and drops some. This table holds fewer than 130,000 clones, 65% to 75% found once. The sample comprised peripheral blood. These receptors were taken from a man of 80 years or more with acute or convalescent COVID-19.

CDR3 loop: CASSIPGQGAYGYTF. The CDR3 DNA sequence: TGTGCCAGTAGTATACCGGGACAGGGGGCTTATGGCTACACCTTC. The chain couples TRBV19 to TRBJ1-2; 12 bases fit TRBD1. The CDR3 runs to 15 residues. V gave up 2 bases and J gave up 5 bases; unmatched junction bases: 3. Germline CDR1 is LNHDA and CDR2 is SQIVND (reference sequence).

This chain links TRBV2 with TRBJ1-2, with 7 bases identical to TRBD1. The trim removed 4 bases at V and 4 bases at J, leaving 3 bases unmatched. Germline assignment: CDR1 SNHLY and CDR2 FYNNEI. The CDR3 loop spans 13 amino acids. CDR3 nucleotide sequence: TGTGCCAGCAGTGGCGGGACAGCCTATGGCTACACCTTC. It specifies CASSGGTAYGYTF.

The CDR3: CAISESKGDRGGQPQHF. Here the CDR3 DNA reads TGTGCCATCAGTGAGTCGAAAGGGGACAGGGGGGGTCAGCCCCAGCATTTT. V usage is TRBV10-3 and J usage is TRBJ1-5; 11 nucleotides align to TRBD1. The V gene's germline CDR1 is ENHRY and CDR2 SYGVKD. The CDR3 length is 17 residues. With V trimmed by 0 bases and J by 6 bases, 7 bases remained unmatched.

The CDR3: CASSLSGTSANEQFF. CDR3 nucleotides: TGTGCCAGCAGTTTAAGTGGGACTAGCGCGAATGAGCAGTTCTTC. J is TRBJ2-1 and V is TRBV27; 10 bases are a match to TRBD2. Germline V CDR1 and CDR2: MNHEY, SMNVEV (reference sequence). The CDR3 has 15 amino acids. J was trimmed by 7 bases and V by 2 bases; bases with no gene match: 5.

V is TRBV27 and J is TRBJ2-1, with 11 nucleotides matching TRBD2. Trimming at V came to 4 bases and at J to 10 bases, leaving 9 bases not matched to a gene. The germline V gene has CDR1 MNHEY and CDR2 SMNVEV (reference sequence). The length of the CDR3 is 15 residues. The DNA of the CDR3 is TGTGCCAGCAGTTCCTCACTAGCGGGAGCGGGGGAGCAGTTCTTC. Translation: CASSSSLAGAGEQFF.

The chain couples TRBV5-4 to TRBJ2-5; 8 bases are shared with TRBD2. Germline values: CDR1 SGHNT, CDR2 YYREEE (reference sequence). The CDR3 is 17 amino acids. V was clipped by 6 bases and J by 2 bases; unmatched bases: 15. CDR3 amino acids: CASNRAGVGVMQETQYF. The CDR3 coding sequence is TGTGCCAGCAACCGAGCGGGAGTTGGAGTCATGCAAGAGACCCAGTACTTC.

In this sample, this clone turned up once. This chain joins TRBV9 and TRBJ2-2, with 9 positions matching TRBD1. Losses at the gene ends were 3 bases for V and 5 bases for J; bases not matched to a gene: 5. Germline CDR1 SGDLS, CDR2 YYNGEE. CDR3 length equals 15 residues. CDR3 amino acids: CASSAGTGSTGELFF. CDR3 bases: TGTGCCAGCAGCGCCGGGACAGGGAGTACCGGGGAGCTGTTTTTT.

The CDR3 DNA is TGTGCCATCAGTGACAGGGTGTCCTATGGCTACACCTTC. Amino acid sequence: CAISDRVSYGYTF. V is TRBV10-3 and J is TRBJ1-2; possibly TRBD1 for D (5 bases). The germline V gene encodes CDR1 ENHRY and CDR2 SYGVKD. The CDR3 sequence is 13 residues long. V was trimmed by 3 bases and J by 4 bases, leaving 9 bases between them.

The V and J genes are TRBV12-5 and TRBJ2-2; tentatively, D is TRBD1 (5 bases). Germline V gene data show CDR1 as LGHNT and CDR2 as FRNRAP. Trimming took 7 bases from V and 4 from J, leaving 25 bases between them. The CDR3 length is 18 residues. The CDR3 here is CASAQGIGANLGTGELFF. The CDR3 DNA sequence: TGTGCTAGTGCCCAGGGCATAGGGGCCAACTTGGGCACCGGGGAGCTGTTTTTT.

CDR3: CASAGTGVYEQYF. The DNA of the CDR3 is TGTGCCAGCGCCGGGACAGGGGTTTACGAGCAGTACTTC. This chain uses TRBV2 with TRBJ2-7; 10 nucleotides line up with TRBD1. This CDR3 spans 13 amino acids. Trimming cost V 8 bases and J 4 bases; bases outside gene matches: 5. CDR1 is SNHLY and CDR2 is FYNNEI in the germline V gene.